This TCR beta chain was captured in a study of control samples from healthy donors and cancer patients. This CDR3 comprises 15 residues. V lost 4 bases and J lost 3; bases outside the gene matches: 5. Germline loops: CDR1 SGHDT, CDR2 YYEEEE. The data were produced by immunoSEQ multiplex PCR, yet TCRdb's version contains in-frame clones alone and is incomplete. The sample consists of around 150,000 clones, 96% of them appearing once. This clone was detected only once. Sequencing was performed on blood. The receptor comes from a woman in her 30s in good health. This chain links TRBV5-6 with TRBJ2-1; 9 bases fit TRBD2. The CDR3 bases are TGTGCCAGCAGCGACCCGCGGGGGGGCTACAATGAGCAGTTCTTC. Its translation: CASSDPRGGYNEQFF.